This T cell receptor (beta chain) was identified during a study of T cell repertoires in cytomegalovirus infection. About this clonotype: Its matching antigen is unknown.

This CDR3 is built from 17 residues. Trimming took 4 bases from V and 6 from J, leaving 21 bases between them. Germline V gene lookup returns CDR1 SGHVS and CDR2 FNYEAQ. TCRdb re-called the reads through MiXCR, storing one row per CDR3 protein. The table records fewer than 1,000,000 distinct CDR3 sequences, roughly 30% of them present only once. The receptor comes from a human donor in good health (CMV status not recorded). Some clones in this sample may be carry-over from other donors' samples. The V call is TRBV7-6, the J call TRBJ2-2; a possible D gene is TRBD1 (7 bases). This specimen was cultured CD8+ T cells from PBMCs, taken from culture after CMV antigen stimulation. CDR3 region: CASSSSEGGAQAGELFF. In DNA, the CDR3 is TGTGCCAGCAGCTCTAGCGAAGGGGGCGCTCAGGCCGGGGAGCTGTTTTTT. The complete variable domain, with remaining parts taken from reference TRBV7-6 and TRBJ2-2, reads GAGVSQSPRYKVTKRGQDVALRCDPISGHVSLYWYRQALGQGPEFLTYFNYEAQQDKSGLPNDRFSAERPEGSISTLTIQRTEQRDSAMYRCASSSSEGGAQAGELFFGEGSRLTVL.